These 22 T cell receptor beta chains share one sample of origin, sequenced in a study of shared T cell receptors in the human thymus. Sequenced by immunoSEQ multiplex PCR; TCRdb stores in-frame clones only, minus some. Of about 710,000 clones listed, more than 75% are singletons. This sample also appeared in a second study, on human thymus T cells.

The sample was thymocytes. All receptors derive from a boy in the first two years of life with a congenital heart defect.

This chain uses TRBV9 with TRBJ2-5; a possible D gene is TRBD2 (6 bases). Deletions cut 4 bases from V and 5 bases from J, with 12 bases between. CDR3 size: 13 residues. Germline V gene lookup returns CDR1 SGDLS and CDR2 YYNGEE. In DNA form, the CDR3 reads TGTGCCAGCAGCCCGGGAGCGGTCGAGACCCAGTACTTC. Translated: CASSPGAVETQYF.

The CDR3, as DNA: TGTGCCAGCAGCGTCAACTCAGGGTTTTATAATTCACCCCTCCACTTT. Its translation: CASSVNSGFYNSPLHF. The rearrangement joins TRBV5-8 to TRBJ1-6; D might be TRBD1 (5 bases). The germline V gene has CDR1 SGHTS and CDR2 YDEGEE. The germline V and J ends were trimmed by 4 bases and 4 bases, with 15 bases remaining between them. There are 16 residues in the CDR3.

This chain joins TRBV9 and TRBJ2-3, with 9 bases lining up with TRBD1. Germline assignment: CDR1 SGDLS and CDR2 YYNGEE. The CDR3 is 18 residues long. The V and J ends lost 0 bases and 3 bases, in that order; junction bases with no gene match: 11. The CDR3 region is CASSVGVGSDRGTDTQYF. The CDR3 DNA reads as TGTGCCAGCAGCGTAGGGGTCGGTTCGGACAGGGGAACAGATACGCAGTATTTT.

The chain has TRBV25-1 and TRBJ1-1; D is uncertain. V gave up 1 base and J gave up 3 bases, with 12 bases separating them. In germline, CDR1 is MGHDK, CDR2 SYGVNS. The CDR3 is 15 residues long. The CDR3 reads CASSESTDGDTEAFF. The CDR3, as DNA: TGTGCCAGCAGTGAATCGACGGACGGGGACACTGAAGCTTTCTTT.

The gene calls are TRBV6-6 and TRBJ2-1; D gene uncertain. The CDR3 spans 16 residues. V was shortened by 2 bases and J by 2 bases, with 13 bases between the two germline ends. Per germline, CDR1 MNHNY and CDR2 SVGAGI (reference sequence). This CDR3 is CASSYPPAAPYNEQFF. As DNA, the CDR3 is TGTGCCAGCAGTTACCCCCCCGCGGCGCCCTACAATGAGCAGTTCTTC.

The chain recombines TRBV5-8 with TRBJ2-5; possibly TRBD2 for D (6 bases). The V end was cut by 5 bases, the J end by 4 bases, with 15 bases between. This CDR3 has 14 amino acids. CDR1 is SGHTS and CDR2 is YDEGEE in the germline V gene. The CDR3 DNA is TGTGCCAGCAGTGGAGCTCTGGGGGGAGAGACCCAGTACTTC. Its protein product is CASSGALGGETQYF.

V is TRBV14 and J is TRBJ1-1; D ambiguous. Trimming took off 0 bases at V and 2 bases at J, with 10 bases between the two ends. CDR1 and CDR2 (germline): SGHDN, FVKESK. The CDR3 has 15 residues. CDR3 amino acids: CASSQEFGYNTEAFF. The DNA of the CDR3 is TGTGCCAGCAGCCAAGAGTTCGGGTACAACACTGAAGCTTTCTTT.

The rearrangement joins TRBV28 to TRBJ1-1; D ambiguous. There are 15 residues in the CDR3. V was cut by 6 bases and J by 10 bases, with 24 bases left in between. The germline V gene encodes CDR1 MDHEN and CDR2 SYDVKM. CDR3 DNA sequence: TGTGCCAGCAGCATAAATCCCGAGCGCCTGGCTTTAGCTTTCTTT. Its protein is CASSINPERLALAFF.

This chain uses TRBV5-5 with TRBJ1-3; 12 bases map to TRBD1. CDR3 length: 18 residues. Germline-derived CDR1 and CDR2 are SGHKS and YYEKEE (reference sequence). V gave up 4 bases and J gave up 2 bases; unmatched junction bases: 10. The DNA of the CDR3 is TGTGCCAGCAGCGGGGACAGGGGGCGCAGATTGACTGGAAACACCATATATTTT. Its translation: CASSGDRGRRLTGNTIYF.

V and J are TRBV4-1 and TRBJ2-3; 14 bases line up with TRBD2. The length of the CDR3 is 20 residues. V shed 1 base, J shed 2 bases, and the junction held 11 bases outside the gene matches. The V gene's germline CDR1 is MGHRA and CDR2 YSYEKL. The CDR3 reads CASSQGQGLAGAGDTDTQYF. The CDR3 DNA reads TGCGCCAGCAGCCAAGGGCAGGGACTAGCGGGAGCTGGTGACACAGATACGCAGTATTTT.

DNA for the CDR3: TGTGCCAGCAGTAGCTACACCGGGGAGCTGTTTTTT. This translates into CASSSYTGELFF. The chain combines TRBV6-5 with TRBJ2-2; D unresolved. This CDR3 is 12 amino acids long. The germline gives CDR1 MNHEY, CDR2 SVGAGI. The V and J ends lost 5 bases and 3 bases respectively, with 4 bases between them.

The chain combines TRBV27 with TRBJ1-5; 10 bases agree with TRBD1. Trimming took 4 bases from V and 4 from J; bases not matched to a gene: 13. The CDR3 has 18 amino acids. Germline V gene sequence: CDR1 MNHEY, CDR2 SMNVEV (reference sequence). CDR3 coding DNA: TGTGCCAGCAGTTCCAGGACAGGGGGACCCCTTTGGAATCAGCCCCAGCATTTT. Translated: CASSSRTGGPLWNQPQHF.

This clone appeared a few times. This chain connects TRBV4-1 to TRBJ1-3; D gene uncertain. Trimming pared 0 bases from V and 0 bases from J, leaving 9 bases between. The CDR3 totals 16 residues. CDR1 and CDR2 from the germline V gene are MGHRA and YSYEKL. The CDR3 coding sequence is TGCGCCAGCAGCCAAGATGGGAGTCCCTCTGGAAACACCATATATTTT. The encoded protein is CASSQDGSPSGNTIYF.

This clone was recorded once. The V call is TRBV10-3, the J call TRBJ2-7; 7 nucleotides match TRBD1. From germline, CDR1 is ENHRY and CDR2 SYGVKD. This CDR3 has 16 residues. After removal of 0 bases from V and 2 bases from J, the junction contained 7 bases not matched to a gene. The CDR3 DNA sequence: TGTGCCATCAGTGAGTCTGGGACAGCGAAAACCTACGAGCAGTACTTC. It translates to CAISESGTAKTYEQYF.

The CDR3 loop reads CASSPRDRVREKLFF. For the CDR3, the DNA is TGTGCCAGTAGTCCCCGGGACAGGGTCCGAGAAAAACTGTTTTTT. The V and J genes are TRBV19 and TRBJ1-4; the match to TRBD1 covers 9 bases. CDR3 length: 15 residues. The germline gives CDR1 LNHDA, CDR2 SQIVND (reference sequence). The trim removed 5 bases at V and 8 bases at J, leaving 9 bases unmatched.

This rearrangement joins TRBV10-1 to TRBJ2-5; a possible D gene is TRBD2 (5 bases). The CDR3 is 14 amino acids. Germline lookup yields CDR1 WNHNN and CDR2 SYGVQD (reference sequence). V lost 0 bases, J lost 7 bases, and 12 bases lay in between. CDR3 protein: CASSESRGLGTQYF. The CDR3, as DNA: TGCGCCAGCAGTGAGTCGAGAGGACTGGGGACCCAGTACTTC.

This clone was observed once. V and J are TRBV28 and TRBJ1-2, with a weak D call TRBD1 (6 bases). V lost 5 bases to trimming and J lost 7 bases, with 11 bases between them. CDR1 is MDHEN and CDR2 is SYDVKM in the germline V gene. The length of the CDR3 is 12 residues. CDR3 coding DNA: TGTGCCAGCAGTAGGGGGGGGATTGGCTACACCTTC. It translates to CASSRGGIGYTF.

This clone was picked up a small number of times. This rearrangement joins TRBV6-5 to TRBJ2-3; 10 bases match TRBD1. The CDR3 loop spans 15 amino acids. Germline V CDR1 and CDR2: MNHEY, SVGAGI. V gave up 6 bases and J gave up 4 bases; unmatched junction bases: 7. The CDR3 coding sequence is TGTGCCAGCAGGCCTGACAGGGGGCGTTCAGATACGCAGTATTTT. Protein sequence: CASRPDRGRSDTQYF.

This rearrangement joins TRBV5-1 to TRBJ2-5, with D perhaps TRBD1 (5 bases). The CDR3 loop spans 14 amino acids. The germline V gene encodes CDR1 SGHRS and CDR2 YFSETQ. The V end lost 4 bases, the J end lost 4 bases, and 14 bases lay between the germline ends. DNA of the CDR3: TGCGCCAGCAGCCTTTGGACATTAGGAGAGACCCAGTACTTC. Protein sequence: CASSLWTLGETQYF.

The chain joins TRBV7-9 to TRBJ2-7, with 9 bases fitting TRBD1. CDR1 is SEHNR, CDR2 FQNEAQ, per germline (reference sequence). The ends lost 5 bases at V and 6 bases at J; junction bases unmatched: 17. This CDR3 has 17 residues. CDR3 sequence reads: CASSDIGIRDREGEQYF. The CDR3 bases are TGTGCCAGCAGCGACATAGGTATCCGGGACAGGGAAGGCGAGCAGTACTTC.

The chain has TRBV9 and TRBJ2-3; possibly TRBD2 for D (6 bases). The CDR3 loop spans 15 amino acids. Germline-derived CDR1 and CDR2 are SGDLS and YYNGEE. Between the trimmed V and J ends, which lost 1 base and 2 bases, there was a span of 11 bases. The DNA of the CDR3 is TGTGCCAGCAGCGTACGCGGGATCCTCACAGATACGCAGTATTTT. Its translation: CASSVRGILTDTQYF.

This clone has only a few counts. The rearrangement joins TRBV6-6 to TRBJ1-4; D not resolved. Germline V lookup: CDR1 MNHNY, CDR2 SVGAGI (reference sequence). This CDR3 has 15 residues. V was pared by 2 bases and J by 4 bases, with 11 bases between. DNA for the CDR3: TGTGCCAGCAGTTACGCGGCAGCCTTTAATGAAAAACTGTTTTTT. Protein: CASSYAAAFNEKLFF.